These 5 T cell receptor beta chains share one sample of origin, sequenced in a study of response to subunit inactivated influenza vaccine. TCRdb re-derived calls from the RT-PCR reads in MiXCR, one entry per CDR3 protein. The data contain a few hundred thousand distinct CDR3 sequences, roughly an eighth of them seen just once; the ten biggest clones take up over 6.5%. The specimen comprised non-naive T cells sorted from PBMCs, sampled around 15 days before vaccination. These receptor sequences come from a man aged 50 to 59 who received an inactivated influenza vaccine.

This clonotype was counted only a few times. The gene calls are TRBV5-5 and TRBJ2-2; D might be TRBD1 (5 bases). Trimming stripped 1 base from V and 1 base from J, with 11 bases between. Germline loops: CDR1 SGHKS, CDR2 YYEKEE (reference sequence). This CDR3 contains 16 residues. This CDR3 is CASSLTQGRNTGELFF. CDR3 DNA: TGTGCCAGCAGCTTGACGCAGGGAAGGAACACCGGGGAGCTGTTTTTT.

V gene TRBV18 combines with J gene TRBJ2-7; D gene unclear. Trimming took 0 bases from V and 3 from J, leaving 9 bases between them. The CDR3 contains 14 residues. The germline gives CDR1 KGHSH, CDR2 LQKENI. The CDR3 region is CASSPPSLGYEQYF. CDR3 sequence (DNA): TGTGCCAGCTCACCACCGTCTCTCGGCTACGAGCAGTACTTC. Full variable domain (rest looked up from reference TRBV18 and TRBJ2-7): NAGVMQNPRHLVRRRGQEARLRCSPMKGHSHVYWYRQLPEEGLKFMVYLQKENIIDESGMPKERFSAEFPKEGPSILRIQQVVRGDSAAYFCASSPPSLGYEQYFGPGTRLTVT.

The chain joins TRBV30 to TRBJ1-5, with a tentative D call TRBD1 (5 bases). The germline CDR1 and CDR2 sequences are GTSNPN and SVGIG (reference sequence). There are 14 residues in the CDR3. V gave up 2 bases and J gave up 2 bases, with 10 bases separating them. CDR3 nucleotide sequence: TGTGCCTGGAGTAAAGGGGTGGGCAATCAGCCCCAGCATTTT. This sequence encodes CAWSKGVGNQPQHF.

The rearrangement links TRBV11-3 to TRBJ2-2; 7 bases fit TRBD1. Germline values: CDR1 SGHNT, CDR2 YENEEA. This CDR3 comprises 17 residues. J gave up 4 bases and V 5 bases, and 13 bases lay outside the gene matches. CDR3 region: CASSHPVTGVGTGELFF. CDR3 sequence (DNA): TGTGCCAGCAGCCACCCGGTAACAGGGGTTGGCACCGGGGAGCTGTTTTTT.

Only a few counts were recorded for this clonotype. J is TRBJ1-5 and V is TRBV28, with no clear D. Trimming pared 6 bases from V and 1 base from J, leaving 4 bases between. This CDR3 has 12 amino acids. The germline V gene has CDR1 MDHEN and CDR2 SYDVKM. CDR3 loop: CASRQSNQPQHF. The CDR3 DNA follows: TGTGCCAGCAGGCAGAGCAATCAGCCCCAGCATTTT.